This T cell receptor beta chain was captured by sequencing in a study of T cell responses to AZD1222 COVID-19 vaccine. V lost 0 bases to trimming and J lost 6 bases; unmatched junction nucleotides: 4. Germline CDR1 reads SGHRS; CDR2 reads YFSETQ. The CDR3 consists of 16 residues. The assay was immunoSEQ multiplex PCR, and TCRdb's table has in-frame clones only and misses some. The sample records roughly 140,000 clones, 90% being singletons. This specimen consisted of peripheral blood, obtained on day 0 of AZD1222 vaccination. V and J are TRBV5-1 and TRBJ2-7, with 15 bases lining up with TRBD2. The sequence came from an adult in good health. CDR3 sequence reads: CASSLGTSGGAGEQYF. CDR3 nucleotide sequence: TGCGCCAGCAGCTTGGGGACTAGCGGGGGGGCCGGCGAGCAGTACTTC.